The 14 T cell receptor beta chains below were found in one sample sequenced in a study of response to subunit inactivated influenza vaccine. TCRdb called the RT-PCR reads again in MiXCR, with one record for every CDR3 protein. The repertoire holds about 650,000 distinct CDR3 sequences, with 12% to 15% as singletons. This specimen consisted of PBMCs from blood, obtained 14 to 15 days before vaccination. The source is a man aged 45-65 years who received an inactivated influenza vaccine.

This clonotype was found a few times. The rearrangement uses TRBV7-3 and TRBJ2-3; D perhaps matches TRBD2 (6 bases). Trimming stripped 5 bases from V and 2 bases from J, with 14 bases between. The germline gives CDR1 SGHTA, CDR2 FQGTGA. The CDR3 consists of 15 residues. The CDR3 loop reads CASSLAGLLTDTQYF. In DNA, the CDR3 is TGTGCCAGCAGCCTCGCGGGGCTCCTCACAGATACGCAGTATTTT.

This clonotype came up many times. V and J are TRBV7-9 and TRBJ2-3, with 9 bases that match TRBD2. Germline CDR1 reads SEHNR; CDR2 reads FQNEAQ (reference sequence). This CDR3 has 15 residues. V lost 5 bases and J lost 3; bases outside the gene matches: 6. Here the CDR3 reads CASSPQRGATDTQYF. DNA of the CDR3: TGTGCCAGCAGCCCCCAGCGGGGGGCAACAGATACGCAGTATTTT. The full variable domain, in which reference TRBV7-9 and TRBJ2-3 provide the parts outside the CDR3, is DTGVSQNPRHKITKRGQNVTFRCDPISEHNRLYWYRQTLGQGPEFLTYFQNEAQLEKSRLLSDRFSAERPKGSFSTLEIQRTEQGDSAMYLCASSPQRGATDTQYFGPGTRLTVL.

V usage is TRBV28 and J usage is TRBJ1-1; possible D gene TRBD1, 5 bases. This CDR3 is built from 12 residues. Germline CDR1 and CDR2: MDHEN and SYDVKM. Between the trimmed V and J ends, which lost 7 bases and 13 bases, there was a span of 19 bases. CDR3 in DNA: TGTGCCAGCATGGAAGGGACCCTGAAGCTTTTCTTT. It codes for CASMEGTLKLFF.

This clonotype came up a few times. This chain links TRBV2 with TRBJ2-1; D not certain. From germline, CDR1 is SNHLY and CDR2 FYNNEI. CDR3 length equals 14 residues. V shed 6 bases and J shed 3 bases, with 12 bases lying between them. The CDR3 spells CASRGSGVYNEQFF. The CDR3 coding sequence is TGTGCCAGCAGGGGTAGTGGGGTCTACAATGAGCAGTTCTTC.

The chain combines TRBV6-2 or TRBV6-3 with TRBJ2-1; TRBD1 or TRBD2 may be the D gene (5 bases each). The CDR3 length is 17 residues. Germline-derived CDR1 and CDR2 are MNHEY and SVGEGT. Trimming took 2 bases from V and 2 from J, leaving 16 bases between them. CDR3 DNA sequence: TGTGCCAGCAGTTACGGACCAGCGAGGGGCCCCTACAATGAGCAGTTCTTC. Amino acid sequence: CASSYGPARGPYNEQFF.

In this sample, this clonotype turned up many times. The genes are TRBV5-1 and TRBJ1-1; D possibly corresponds to TRBD1 (6 bases). This CDR3 is 13 amino acids long. Germline V CDR1 and CDR2: SGHRS, YFSETQ. V shed 0 bases and J shed 4 bases, with 7 bases lying between them. CDR3 nucleotides: TGCGCCAGCAGCTTGGCAGGGGTCACTGAAGCTTTCTTT. Amino acids: CASSLAGVTEAFF.

This clonotype was recorded at least ten times. The chain uses TRBV5-1 and TRBJ2-3, with no clear D. Deletions cut 5 bases from V and 0 bases from J, with 10 bases between. The CDR3 loop spans 14 amino acids. CDR1 SGHRS and CDR2 YFSETQ come from the germline V gene. The CDR3 loop is CASRIQTSTDTQYF. The CDR3 coding sequence is TGCGCCAGCAGGATTCAGACTAGCACAGATACGCAGTATTTT.

The genes are TRBV25-1 and TRBJ1-2, with a tentative D call TRBD1 (5 bases). V lost 1 base and J lost 4, with 10 bases in between. The CDR3 has 14 residues. Germline-derived CDR1 and CDR2 are MGHDK and SYGVNS. The CDR3 loop is CASSEWQGTYGYTF. The CDR3 DNA sequence: TGTGCCAGCAGTGAATGGCAGGGAACCTATGGCTACACCTTC.

This clonotype was detected only a few times. This chain joins TRBV6-2 or TRBV6-3 and TRBJ2-5; 10 bases fit TRBD2. There are 16 residues in the CDR3. V lost 8 bases to trimming and J lost 5 bases; unmatched junction nucleotides: 14. Germline V gene data show CDR1 as MNHEY and CDR2 as SVGEGT. The DNA for the CDR3 is TGTGCCAGCTACCGTGGTAGCGGGGGGTGGTATGAGACCCAGTACTTC. Translation gives CASYRGSGGWYETQYF.

This clonotype has at least ten counts. V is TRBV9 and J is TRBJ1-2, with D hard to call. This CDR3 spans 12 amino acids. Trimming removed 2 bases at V and 1 base at J, with 3 bases between. CDR1 and CDR2 (germline): SGDLS, YYNGEE. DNA of the CDR3: TGTGCCAGCAGCGTCTTTAACTATGGCTACACCTTC. As protein: CASSVFNYGYTF.

The V call is TRBV10-1, the J call TRBJ2-3, with a weak D call TRBD1 (5 bases). Trimming pared 0 bases from V and 4 bases from J, leaving 5 bases between. The CDR3 is 13 residues long. Germline CDR1 is WNHNN and CDR2 is SYGVQD (reference sequence). The CDR3 loop is CASSESQADTQYF. The CDR3 bases are TGCGCCAGCAGTGAGTCACAGGCAGATACGCAGTATTTT.

This clonotype was found many times. The chain combines TRBV5-5 with TRBJ2-3, with TRBD2 identical over 15 bases. The CDR3 length is 16 residues. In germline, CDR1 is SGHKS, CDR2 YYEKEE (reference sequence). With 4 bases clipped from V and 6 bases from J, the junction kept 6 bases outside the gene matches. CDR3 sequence (DNA): TGTGCCAGCAGCCCCCGGACTAGCGGGGGGGGGGATACGCAGTATTTT. It codes for CASSPRTSGGGDTQYF. Full variable domain (remainder filled in from reference TRBV5-5 and TRBJ2-3): DAGVTQSPTHLIKTRGQQVTLRCSPISGHKSVSWYQQVLGQGPQFIFQYYEKEERGRGNFPDRFSARQFPNYSSELNVNALLLGDSALYLCASSPRTSGGGDTQYFGPGTRLTVL.

The chain links TRBV9 to TRBJ2-1; a possible D gene is TRBD2 (5 bases). The V end lost 0 bases, the J end lost 5 bases, and 15 bases lay between the germline ends. Germline assignment: CDR1 SGDLS and CDR2 YYNGEE. This CDR3 comprises 16 residues. CDR3 protein: CASSVVGARGNNEQFF. The CDR3 DNA is TGTGCCAGCAGCGTAGTGGGAGCCCGCGGTAACAATGAGCAGTTCTTC.

This clonotype has just a few counts. J is TRBJ2-3 and V is TRBV11-2; 10 bases match TRBD1. This CDR3 has 18 amino acids. CDR1 and CDR2 from the germline V gene are SGHAT and FQNNGV. V gave up 4 bases and J gave up 2 bases; unmatched junction bases: 12. The CDR3 nucleotides are TGTGCCAGCAGCTCCGACAGGGGGCCCGATCTTTTCACAGATACGCAGTATTTT. As protein: CASSSDRGPDLFTDTQYF.